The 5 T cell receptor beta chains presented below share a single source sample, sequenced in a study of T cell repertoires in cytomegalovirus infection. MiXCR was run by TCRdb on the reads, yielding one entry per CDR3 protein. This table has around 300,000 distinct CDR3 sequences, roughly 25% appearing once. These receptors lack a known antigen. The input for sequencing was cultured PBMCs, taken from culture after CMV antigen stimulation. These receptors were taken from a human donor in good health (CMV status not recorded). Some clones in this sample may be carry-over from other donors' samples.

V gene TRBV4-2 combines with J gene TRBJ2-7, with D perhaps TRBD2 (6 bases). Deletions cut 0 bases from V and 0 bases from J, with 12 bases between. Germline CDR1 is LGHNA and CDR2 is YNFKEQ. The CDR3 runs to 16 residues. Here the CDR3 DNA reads TGTGCCAGCAGCCAAGAGTCGGCCGGGAGCTCCTACGAGCAGTACTTC. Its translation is CASSQESAGSSYEQYF.

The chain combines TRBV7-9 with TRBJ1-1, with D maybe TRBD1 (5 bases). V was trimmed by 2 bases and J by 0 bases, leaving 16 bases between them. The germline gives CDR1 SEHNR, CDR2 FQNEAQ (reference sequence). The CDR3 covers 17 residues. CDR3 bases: TGTGCCAGCAGCTTACTGGGACTATGGGGAATGAACACTGAAGCTTTCTTT. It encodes CASSLLGLWGMNTEAFF.

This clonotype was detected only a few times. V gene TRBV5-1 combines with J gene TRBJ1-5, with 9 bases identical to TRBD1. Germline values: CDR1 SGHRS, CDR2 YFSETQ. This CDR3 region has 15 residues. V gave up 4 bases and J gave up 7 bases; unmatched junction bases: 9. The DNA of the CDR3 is TGCGCCAGCAGCCCCGGGACAGGGACGGGCCAGCCCCAGCATTTT. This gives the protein CASSPGTGTGQPQHF. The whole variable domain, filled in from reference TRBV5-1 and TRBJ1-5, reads KAGVTQTPRYLIKTRGQQVTLSCSPISGHRSVSWYQQTPGQGLQFLFEYFSETQRNKGNFPGRFSGRQFSNSRSEMNVSTLELGDSALYLCASSPGTGTGQPQHFGDGTRLSIL.

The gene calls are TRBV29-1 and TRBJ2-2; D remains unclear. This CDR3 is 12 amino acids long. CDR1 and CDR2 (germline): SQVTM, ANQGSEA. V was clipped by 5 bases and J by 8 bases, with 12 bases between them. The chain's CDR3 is CSVYSYVGELFF. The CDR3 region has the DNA TGCAGCGTTTACTCATACGTGGGGGAGCTGTTTTTT.

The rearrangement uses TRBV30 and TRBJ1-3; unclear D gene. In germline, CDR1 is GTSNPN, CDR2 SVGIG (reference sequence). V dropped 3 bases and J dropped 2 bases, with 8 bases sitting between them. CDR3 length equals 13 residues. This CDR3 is CAWSIRTGNTIYF. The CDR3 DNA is TGTGCCTGGAGCATTCGGACTGGAAACACCATATATTTT.